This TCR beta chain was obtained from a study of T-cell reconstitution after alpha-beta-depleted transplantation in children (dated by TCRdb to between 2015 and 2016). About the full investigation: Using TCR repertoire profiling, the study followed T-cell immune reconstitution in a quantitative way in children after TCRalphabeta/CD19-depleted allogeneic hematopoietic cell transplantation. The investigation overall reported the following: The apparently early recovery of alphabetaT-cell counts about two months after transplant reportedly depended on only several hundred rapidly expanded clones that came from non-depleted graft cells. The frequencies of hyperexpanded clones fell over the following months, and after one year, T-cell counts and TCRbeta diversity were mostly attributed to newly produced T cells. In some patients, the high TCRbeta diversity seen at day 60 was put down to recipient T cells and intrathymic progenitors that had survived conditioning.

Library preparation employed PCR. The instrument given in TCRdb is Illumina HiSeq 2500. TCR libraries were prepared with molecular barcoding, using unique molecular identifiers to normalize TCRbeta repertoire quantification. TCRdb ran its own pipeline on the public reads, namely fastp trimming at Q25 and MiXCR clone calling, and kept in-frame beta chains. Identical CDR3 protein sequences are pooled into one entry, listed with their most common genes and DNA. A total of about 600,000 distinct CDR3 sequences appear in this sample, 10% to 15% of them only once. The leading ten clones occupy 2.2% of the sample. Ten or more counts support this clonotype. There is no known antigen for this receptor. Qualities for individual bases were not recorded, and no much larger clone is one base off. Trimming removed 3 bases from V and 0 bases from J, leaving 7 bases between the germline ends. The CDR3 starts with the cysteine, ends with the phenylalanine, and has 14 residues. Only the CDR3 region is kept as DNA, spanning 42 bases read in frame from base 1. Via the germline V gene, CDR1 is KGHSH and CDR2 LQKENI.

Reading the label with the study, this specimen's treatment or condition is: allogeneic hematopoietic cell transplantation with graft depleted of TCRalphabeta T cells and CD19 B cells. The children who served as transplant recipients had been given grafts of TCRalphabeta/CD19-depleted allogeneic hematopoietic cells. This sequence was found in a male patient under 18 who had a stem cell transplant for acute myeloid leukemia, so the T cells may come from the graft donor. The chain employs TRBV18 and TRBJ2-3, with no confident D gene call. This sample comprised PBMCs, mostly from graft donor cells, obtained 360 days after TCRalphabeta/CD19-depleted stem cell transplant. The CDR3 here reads CASSPSESTDTQYF. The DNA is TGTGCCAGCTCACCGTCGGAGAGCACAGATACGCAGTATTTT.